This TCR beta chain stems from a study of cytomegalovirus exposure and HLA in healthy donors. Study-level information: From HLA-typed donors, an early data release held some 80 million unique TCRs.

This clone was detected once. Its antigen is not identified. With 60 Vbeta and 13 Jbeta primers, the PCR was carried out. Clones were read by immunoSEQ multiplex PCR, and TCRdb kept only the in-frame ones, dropping some. The sample has 110,000 to 150,000 clones; roughly 72% are singletons. General observations from the study: A later analysis linked a missense variant in DCLRE1C to the trimming of TCR beta V and J genes. Some segments of the V type, notably TRBV6-2 and TRBV6-3, were excluded as indistinguishable.

V was pared by 3 bases and J by 0 bases, with 4 bases of the junction left unmatched. In germline, CDR1 is LNHDA, CDR2 SQIVND (reference sequence). The CDR3 has 15 residues. The chain links TRBV19 to TRBJ2-7; 8 bases agree with TRBD2. The TCR was taken from a man aged 35-49 years in good health and CMV-seronegative. What was sequenced was PBMCs. This chain's CDR3 is CASSIGTSASYEQYF. Here the CDR3 DNA reads TGTGCCAGTAGTATCGGGACTAGTGCCTCCTACGAGCAGTACTTC.